The 17 T cell receptor beta chains given below trace back to one sample, sequenced in a study of T cell changes during pregnancy in multiple sclerosis. Assay: immunoSEQ multiplex PCR; the TCRdb copy retains only in-frame clones and omits some. Among about 76,000 clones listed, approximately 90% were seen once. Sequencing was performed on peripheral blood, taken in the first trimester of pregnancy. The receptor source for this set is a female donor in good health, enrolled as a control in a pregnancy study.

The chain recombines TRBV5-1 with TRBJ2-3, with 7 bases lining up with TRBD1. There are 14 residues in the CDR3. Germline-derived CDR1 and CDR2 are SGHRS and YFSETQ. V shed 4 bases, J shed 2 bases, and the junction held 4 bases outside the gene matches. DNA for the CDR3: TGCGCCAGCAGCCCGGGACAGTACACAGATACGCAGTATTTT. It yields the protein CASSPGQYTDTQYF.

In its sample, this clone was seen a few times. The chain joins TRBV21-1 to TRBJ1-2. TRBV21-1 is a documented pseudogene. The CDR3 length is 14 residues. DNA of the CDR3: TGTGCCAGCAGCAACTCGGGGAAACGGTGTGGCTACACCTTC. It is translated as CASSNSGKRCGYTF.

The genes are TRBV5-1 and TRBJ2-1, with TRBD2 as a possible D gene (5 bases). The CDR3 is 15 residues long. Germline values: CDR1 SGHRS, CDR2 YFSETQ. V lost 0 bases, J lost 4 bases, and 11 bases lay in between. CDR3 amino acids: CASSLVASNYNEQFF. In DNA form, the CDR3 reads TGCGCCAGCAGCTTGGTGGCTAGCAATTACAATGAGCAGTTCTTC.

The J gene is TRBJ1-5, the V gene TRBV28; a possible D gene is TRBD1 (6 bases). Germline assignment: CDR1 MDHEN and CDR2 SYDVKM. This CDR3 comprises 15 residues. Trimming left V 5 bases short and J 8 bases short, with 19 bases between. The CDR3 DNA reads as TGTGCCAGCAGTCGTCGGGGACACGGCTTGAAGCCCCAGCATTTT. This codes for CASSRRGHGLKPQHF.

The chain combines TRBV15 with TRBJ2-7, with TRBD2 matching over 11 bases. The CDR3 covers 16 residues. V dropped 1 base and J dropped 3; count of bases not matched to a gene: 5. Germline CDR1 and CDR2: LNHNV and YYDKDF (reference sequence). CDR3 in amino acids: CATSRAGTSGLYEQYF. In DNA form, the CDR3 reads TGTGCCACCAGCAGAGCCGGGACTAGCGGCCTCTACGAGCAGTACTTC.

This clone was seen a single time. The chain joins TRBV7-2 to TRBJ2-3; a possible D gene is TRBD2 (5 bases). From germline, CDR1 is SGHTA and CDR2 FQGNSA. V was cut by 5 bases and J by 5 bases, with 14 bases left in between. The CDR3 has 14 residues. CDR3 DNA sequence: TGTGCCAGCAGCGCCGACGGGAATGTAGATACGCAGTATTTT. Its translation is CASSADGNVDTQYF.

The CDR3 nucleotides read TGTGCCAGCAGCCCGGGGCGCGCGGGAGGCTATGGCTACACCTTC. It is translated as CASSPGRAGGYGYTF. The chain employs TRBV6-5 and TRBJ1-2; D perhaps matches TRBD1 (5 bases). Germline loops: CDR1 MNHEY, CDR2 SVGAGI. This CDR3 comprises 15 residues. Trimming shortened V by 6 bases and J by 4 bases, and 18 bases separated the two germline ends.

The rearrangement joins TRBV5-1 to TRBJ1-5, with a tentative D call TRBD1 (5 bases). V was shortened by 0 bases and J by 5 bases, with 12 bases between the two germline ends. Germline CDR1 reads SGHRS; CDR2 reads YFSETQ. The CDR3 spans 15 residues. The CDR3 region is CASSLGPGNDQPQHF. The CDR3 DNA sequence: TGCGCCAGCAGCTTGGGGCCAGGGAATGATCAGCCCCAGCATTTT.

This chain joins TRBV5-1 and TRBJ1-1; D gene ambiguous. CDR1 is SGHRS, CDR2 YFSETQ, per germline. The CDR3 contains 14 residues. V was clipped by 0 bases and J by 1 base, with 7 bases between them. The CDR3 nucleotides read TGCGCCAGCAGCTTGGGAGCTACGAACACTGAAGCTTTCTTT. This codes for CASSLGATNTEAFF.

The chain employs TRBV4-1 and TRBJ1-1; D not certain. In germline, CDR1 is MGHRA, CDR2 YSYEKL. Trimming cost V 3 bases and J 1 base, with 9 bases left between them. The CDR3 totals 14 residues. CDR3 sequence: CASSHNTRNTEAFF. The CDR3 DNA follows: TGCGCCAGCAGCCATAACACACGGAACACTGAAGCTTTCTTT.

The rearrangement links TRBV6-4 to TRBJ2-2; D remains ambiguous. Germline values: CDR1 MRHNA, CDR2 SNTAGT. With 4 bases removed from V and 4 bases from J, the gap between germline ends came to 10 bases. CDR3 size: 14 residues. The CDR3 here is CASSVHSFTGELFF. In DNA, the CDR3 is TGTGCCAGCAGTGTCCACAGTTTCACCGGGGAGCTGTTTTTT.

The chain has TRBV5-1 and TRBJ2-3; 11 bases are a match to TRBD2. Trimming at V came to 4 bases and at J to 5 bases, leaving 6 bases not matched to a gene. Germline CDR1 and CDR2: SGHRS and YFSETQ. This CDR3 spans 15 amino acids. The CDR3 coding sequence is TGCGCCAGCAGCCTGGGGACTAGCGGCGAAGATACGCAGTATTTT. Translation gives CASSLGTSGEDTQYF.

This clone was counted only a few times. The J gene is TRBJ1-3, the V gene TRBV4-1, with D possibly matching TRBD1 (5 bases). The ends were cut back, 4 bases at V and 0 bases at J, with 16 bases in the middle. The germline CDR1 and CDR2 sequences are MGHRA and YSYEKL. The CDR3 spans 17 residues. The CDR3 DNA reads as TGCGCCAGCAGCCGGGGGGGTTTGGTAAACTCTGGAAACACCATATATTTT. This gives the protein CASSRGGLVNSGNTIYF.

The chain has TRBV28 and TRBJ2-1; D perhaps matches TRBD2 (5 bases). The CDR3 runs 16 residues. V shed 7 bases and J shed 0 bases, with 16 bases lying between them. Germline V gene lookup returns CDR1 MDHEN and CDR2 SYDVKM. The CDR3 reads CASISWAGGSYNEQFF. CDR3 in DNA: TGTGCCAGCATCTCCTGGGCAGGAGGCTCCTACAATGAGCAGTTCTTC.

In its sample, this clone was seen once. The chain combines TRBV4-1 with TRBJ2-5, with 9 bases identical to TRBD1. CDR3 size: 16 residues. Germline loops: CDR1 MGHRA, CDR2 YSYEKL. The J segment lost 3 bases and the V segment lost 1 base, leaving 6 bases of the junction unmatched. The CDR3 here is CASSQVQGAFKETQYF. DNA for the CDR3: TGCGCCAGCAGCCAAGTACAGGGGGCCTTTAAAGAGACCCAGTACTTC.

The rearrangement joins TRBV18 to TRBJ1-2, with D maybe TRBD1 (6 bases). There are 14 residues in the CDR3. Trimming left V 2 bases short and J 7 bases short, with 14 bases between. In germline, CDR1 is KGHSH, CDR2 LQKENI. In DNA form, the CDR3 reads TGTGCCAGCTCACCATGGGCAGGGGACGGTGGCTACACCTTC. Protein product: CASSPWAGDGGYTF.

V usage is TRBV6-5 and J usage is TRBJ2-1, with a possible D match to TRBD2 (6 bases). The CDR3 runs to 11 residues. V was clipped by 8 bases and J by 5 bases, with 7 bases between them. The V gene's germline CDR1 is MNHEY and CDR2 SVGAGI. In DNA form, the CDR3 reads TGTGCCAGCGGAGGGGACAATGAGCAGTTCTTC. The encoded protein is CASGGDNEQFF.